Here is one T cell receptor beta chain with its context. This entry comes from a study of blood T cell repertoires in COVID-19. Study as a whole: From the United States, Italy and Spain came samples of acute and convalescent COVID-19. PBMCs, B-cell-depleted T cells, or T cells were the source of the cDNA or gDNA that made up the material.

Authors' methods: Reference gene primer amplification gave nucleated cell count estimates. Assay: immunoSEQ multiplex PCR; the TCRdb copy retains only in-frame clones and omits some. Clone size and V and J calls were adopted from that table, with D and trimming inferred from the DNA. The data hold fewer than 300,000 clones, with 81% observed a single time. CDR3 length: 15 residues. Germline loops: CDR1 LGHNA, CDR2 YSLEER. V was trimmed by 4 bases and J by 5 bases, leaving 18 bases between them. Sequenced material: peripheral blood. The clonotype originates from a woman aged 60 to 75 with active or convalescent COVID-19. The chain couples TRBV4-3 to TRBJ2-7; the D gene is possibly TRBD2 (6 bases). As DNA, the CDR3 is TGCGCCAGCAGCCGCAACTCCGGGACTCCCAACGAGCAGTACTTC. This gives the protein CASSRNSGTPNEQYF.